This T cell receptor beta chain was recovered during a study of blood T cell repertoires in COVID-19. Study-wide context: COVID-19 samples from acute and convalescent phases originated in the United States, Italy and Spain. Sample material is recorded as cDNA or gDNA derived from T cells, B-cell-depleted T cells, or PBMCs.

Per the study methods: Using reference gene primer amplification, nucleated cell counts were estimated. The table came from immunoSEQ multiplex PCR; TCRdb's copy has only in-frame clones and leaves some out. That table furnishes V, J and clone size, whereas the DNA furnished D and trimming. Of 200,000 to 250,000 clones listed, approximately 91% are singletons. The CDR3 loop spans 16 amino acids. Per germline, CDR1 LNHDA and CDR2 SQIVND (reference sequence). Trimming at V came to 5 bases and at J to 3 bases, leaving 12 bases not matched to a gene. The gene calls are TRBV19 and TRBJ1-2; 7 bases are shared with TRBD1. The sequencing input was peripheral blood. The receptor was isolated from a woman between 40 and 50 years old with acute or convalescent COVID-19. Here the CDR3 DNA reads TGTGCCAGTAGTCGAAGACAGGGATATGTTGACTATGGCTACACCTTC. Amino acids: CASSRRQGYVDYGYTF.